This T cell receptor beta chain was captured by sequencing in a study of CD8 T cells in ankylosing spondylitis. Whole-study findings and limits: A subset of motif variants has previously been described in the synovial fluid and blood of reactive arthritis. Reported data indicate significant enrichment of disease-linked clones within matched ankylosing spondylitis synovial fluid. A TCR beta motif made of about 8 highly homologous variants seemed typical of ankylosing spondylitis blood.

This clonotype came up many times. Its antigen remains unidentified. The germline CDR1 and CDR2 sequences are SGDLS and YYNGEE. Trimming stripped 4 bases from V and 1 base from J, with 17 bases between. This CDR3 spans 16 amino acids. In making TCR beta libraries, quantitative 5'-RACE with molecular barcodes was used. TCRdb processed the 5' RACE reads anew with MiXCR; each CDR3 protein has one entry. The sample carries 200,000 to 250,000 distinct CDR3 sequences, 10% recorded once. The clonotype was recovered from a male donor with ankylosing spondylitis or in good health (not recorded which). The sequenced material came from blood, either unsorted or a sorted T cell fraction (not recorded which). The V call is TRBV9, the J call TRBJ2-5; D remains ambiguous. This chain's CDR3 is CASSTYEGRLQETQYF. CDR3 bases: TGTGCCAGCAGCACCTACGAAGGACGACTCCAAGAGACCCAGTACTTC. The whole variable domain, remainder taken from reference TRBV9 and TRBJ2-5, is DSGVTQTPKHLITATGQRVTLRCSPRSGDLSVYWYQQSLDQGLQFLIQYYNGEERAKGNILERFSAQQFPDLHSELNLSSLELGDSALYFCASSTYEGRLQETQYFGPGTRLLVL.